The subject of this entry is one T cell receptor (beta chain). This sample was taken from a study of OX40 agonist ivuxolimab in advanced cancers. The trim removed 8 bases at V and 4 bases at J, leaving 3 bases unmatched. Germline V gives CDR1 MNHEY, CDR2 SVGAGI. The CDR3 runs 13 residues. The investigators sampled blood at baseline, at cycle 4 day 1, and at cycle 7 day 1. Data came from immunoSEQ multiplex PCR; TCRdb stores just in-frame clones and leaves some out. The sample consists of about 160,000 clones, roughly 92% of them appearing once. This chain links TRBV6-5 with TRBJ2-3; 10 bases fit TRBD1. The clonotype originates from an adult with an advanced solid tumor such as melanoma, head and neck, liver or kidney cancer. Sequencing used CD4+ or CD8+ T cells sorted from blood, obtained in a trial of the OX40 agonist ivuxolimab. CDR3 nucleotides: TGTGCCAGCCAGACAGGGGGCCCAGATACGCAGTATTTT. Protein sequence: CASQTGGPDTQYF.